These 14 T cell receptor beta chains were sequenced from one sample in a study of blood T cell repertoires in COVID-19. The data were produced by immunoSEQ multiplex PCR, yet TCRdb's version contains in-frame clones alone and is incomplete. Of about 290,000 clones listed, about 90% are singletons. The sample comprised peripheral blood. These TCRs come from a woman aged 25-40 years with COVID-19, enrolled during active disease.

This chain uses TRBV7-9 with TRBJ2-7; 7 bases agree with TRBD1. After removal of 4 bases from V and 5 bases from J, the junction contained 8 bases not matched to a gene. The CDR3 totals 14 residues. Germline CDR1 and CDR2: SEHNR and FQNEAQ (reference sequence). The CDR3 sequence is CASSSYDRVHEQYF. The CDR3 DNA reads as TGTGCCAGCAGCTCTTATGACAGGGTCCACGAGCAGTACTTC.

The chain uses TRBV27 and TRBJ2-3; D call uncertain. The CDR3 is 15 residues long. Germline V gene lookup returns CDR1 MNHEY and CDR2 SMNVEV (reference sequence). V lost 0 bases and J lost 6, with 13 bases in between. Here the CDR3 reads CASSLSLLLRDTQYF. The CDR3 DNA is TGTGCCAGCAGTTTATCGTTACTCCTCAGGGATACGCAGTATTTT.

This chain uses TRBV19 with TRBJ2-1; 10 nucleotides match TRBD1. The V segment lost 3 bases and the J segment 6 bases; nucleotides outside the gene matches: 2. The CDR3 runs 14 residues. Germline values: CDR1 LNHDA, CDR2 SQIVND (reference sequence). As DNA, the CDR3 is TGTGCCAGTAGTATTCGGGACAGGGGCAATGAGCAGTTCTTC. It is translated as CASSIRDRGNEQFF.

This rearrangement joins TRBV5-1 to TRBJ2-5; 7 bases agree with TRBD2. The ends lost 0 bases at V and 3 bases at J; junction bases unmatched: 5. Germline CDR1 reads SGHRS; CDR2 reads YFSETQ. The CDR3 loop spans 15 amino acids. In nucleotides, the CDR3 is TGCGCCAGCAGCTTGGGGTCCAGCGGGGAAGAGACCCAGTACTTC. It is translated as CASSLGSSGEETQYF.

The rearrangement joins TRBV19 to TRBJ2-7; 13 bases align to TRBD2. The germline V gene encodes CDR1 LNHDA and CDR2 SQIVND (reference sequence). This CDR3 has 15 residues. J gave up 5 bases and V 5 bases, and 6 bases lay outside the gene matches. The CDR3 region has the DNA TGTGCCAGTAGTTCGAGACTAGCGGGGGGACACGAGCAGTACTTC. This encodes CASSSRLAGGHEQYF.

The V gene is TRBV28, the J gene TRBJ1-6; D is ambiguous. The CDR3 is 11 residues long. Per the germline V gene, CDR1 is MDHEN and CDR2 is SYDVKM. Trimming stripped 2 bases from V and 13 bases from J, with 6 bases between. The CDR3 sequence is CASSLNTPLHF. In DNA form, the CDR3 reads TGTGCCAGCAGTTTAAACACGCCCCTCCACTTT.

The gene calls are TRBV6-6 and TRBJ2-1, with 9 bases identical to TRBD2. The germline V gene has CDR1 MNHNY and CDR2 SVGAGI (reference sequence). V shed 7 bases, J shed 13 bases, and the junction held 14 bases outside the gene matches. The CDR3 is made up of 14 amino acids. CDR3 coding DNA: TGTGCCAGCACTGAGGGACTAGCTGGCCCCACCCAGTTCTTC. Translated, it gives CASTEGLAGPTQFF.

This clone has a single count. The chain carries TRBV29-1 and TRBJ1-2; 9 bases align to TRBD1. The length of the CDR3 is 14 residues. In germline, CDR1 is SQVTM, CDR2 ANQGSEA. Germline trimming cut 4 bases from V and 8 bases from J; bases unmatched to any gene: 11. The CDR3, as DNA: TGCAGCGTTGGCCCGGGACAGGGTTCTCGCGGCTACACCTTC. Its translation: CSVGPGQGSRGYTF.

V and J are TRBV18 and TRBJ2-1; the D gene is possibly TRBD1 (6 bases). The CDR3 has 15 amino acids. Germline V CDR1 and CDR2: KGHSH, LQKENI. V lost 2 bases and J lost 10, with 18 bases in between. The CDR3 loop is CASSPMGALTGEQFF. The DNA for the CDR3 is TGTGCCAGCTCACCAATGGGGGCCCTAACTGGGGAGCAGTTCTTC.

The chain joins TRBV2 to TRBJ1-6, with TRBD1 identical over 9 bases. Germline V gene sequence: CDR1 SNHLY, CDR2 FYNNEI. This CDR3 has 14 residues. Trimming removed 6 bases from V and 9 bases from J; junction bases left unmatched: 6. For the CDR3, the DNA is TGTGCCAGCAGGGGACAGGGAGGAGGTTCACCCCTCCACTTT. It yields the protein CASRGQGGGSPLHF.

This chain joins TRBV7-6 and TRBJ2-3, with D possibly TRBD2 on 6 matching bases. CDR3 size: 17 residues. V was pared by 5 bases and J by 2 bases, with 20 bases between. Germline V CDR1 and CDR2: SGHVS, FNYEAQ. The CDR3 nucleotides are TGTGCCAGCAGCACGTTAACCGGGACTTCCGTCACAGATACGCAGTATTTT. Translated: CASSTLTGTSVTDTQYF.

The rearrangement links TRBV5-1 to TRBJ1-5; no clear D. The CDR3 totals 15 residues. V dropped 5 bases and J dropped 3 bases, with 15 bases sitting between them. Per germline, CDR1 SGHRS and CDR2 YFSETQ. This CDR3 is CASRYGSYNNQPQHF. CDR3 sequence (DNA): TGCGCCAGCAGGTACGGGAGCTATAACAATCAGCCCCAGCATTTT.

This rearrangement joins TRBV19 to TRBJ2-1; 11 positions agree with TRBD2. Trimming took 5 bases from V and 2 from J; bases not matched to a gene: 5. Germline lookup yields CDR1 LNHDA and CDR2 SQIVND (reference sequence). The CDR3 is 16 residues long. The CDR3 nucleotides are TGTGCCAGTAGTTTCTCGACTAGCGGGGCCTACAATGAGCAGTTCTTC. Its protein is CASSFSTSGAYNEQFF.

The rearrangement links TRBV2 to TRBJ2-7; D remains ambiguous. The V gene lost 7 bases and the J gene lost 6 bases, with 19 bases spanning the gap. The CDR3 has 14 residues. The germline V gene has CDR1 SNHLY and CDR2 FYNNEI. This CDR3 is CASTRNWVMVEQYF. DNA for the CDR3: TGTGCCAGCACTAGAAACTGGGTGATGGTCGAGCAGTACTTC.